A selection of T cell receptor beta chains follows, all from one sample in a study of response to subunit inactivated influenza vaccine. TCRdb reprocessed the RT-PCR reads with MiXCR, giving one entry per CDR3 protein. Found here are 610,000 or so distinct CDR3 sequences, about 14% of them singletons; the top ten hold roughly 11%. Sequences were derived from PBMCs from blood, sampled 11 to 12 days after vaccination. The receptor set was obtained from a man in his fifties who received an inactivated influenza vaccine. Each CDR3 is given with its conserved first and last residue. Each record gives: D gene, J gene, clone size, V gene, CDR3 DNA, CDR3 protein. A D gene is named only where the DNA matches it firmly. Expanded clones get a size class; other rows say once, few or many, or leave the size out.

D: -
J: TRBJ2-3
size: few
V: TRBV12-3/TRBV12-4
DNA: TGTGCCAGCAGTTTAGGGGGTTTTCTCGACGCAGATACGCAGTATTTT
CDR3: CASSLGGFLDADTQYF

D: -
J: TRBJ2-7
size: -
V: TRBV12-3/TRBV12-4
DNA: TGTGTCAGCAGTGAACAGGGTCCCCTCTTACTTTACGAGCAGTACTTC
CDR3: CVSSEQGPLLLYEQYF

D: -
J: TRBJ1-1
size: -
V: TRBV7-2
DNA: TGTGCCAGCAGCTTCGTAAATGAAGCTTTCTTT
CDR3: CASSFVNEAFF

D: TRBD1
J: TRBJ2-3
size: few
V: TRBV5-8
DNA: TGTGCCAGCAGCTTGCCAGGGGGCGAAGATACGCAGTATTTT
CDR3: CASSLPGGEDTQYF

D: -
J: TRBJ2-7
size: few
V: TRBV7-6
DNA: TGTGCCAGCAGCTCCGTATTAGGGGGTAATTCCTACGAGCAGTACTTC
CDR3: CASSSVLGGNSYEQYF

D: TRBD1
J: TRBJ2-5
size: -
V: TRBV3-1
DNA: TGTGCCAGCAGCCAAGCGTGGGACAGAGACCAAGAGACCCAGTACTTC
CDR3: CASSQAWDRDQETQYF

D: -
J: TRBJ2-3
size: -
V: TRBV12-3/TRBV12-4
DNA: TGTGCCAGCATAGACGGGGCGGACCCCACAGATACGCAGTATTTT
CDR3: CASIDGADPTDTQYF

D: -
J: TRBJ1-1
size: -
V: TRBV24-1
DNA: TGTGCCACCAGGGACAGCGTGAACACTGAAGCTTTCTTT
CDR3: CATRDSVNTEAFF

D: TRBD2
J: TRBJ2-1
size: many
V: TRBV7-6
DNA: TGTGCCAGCAGCTCACGCAAAAGCGGGGGCCACAATGAGCAGTTCTTC
CDR3: CASSSRKSGGHNEQFF

D: -
J: TRBJ1-3
size: -
V: TRBV10-3
DNA: TGTGCCATCAGCCCGACTTGGGGCTCTGGAAACACCATATATTTT
CDR3: CAISPTWGSGNTIYF

D: TRBD2
J: TRBJ2-3
size: many
V: TRBV7-9
DNA: TGTGCCAGCAGTTCGCTAGCGGGGGGCTCAGATACGCAGTATTTT
CDR3: CASSSLAGGSDTQYF

D: -
J: TRBJ2-7
size: few
V: TRBV11-2
DNA: TGTGCCAGCAGCTTAGGTGACAGCCCGTACTACGAGCAGTACTTC
CDR3: CASSLGDSPYYEQYF

D: TRBD2
J: TRBJ2-5
size: few
V: TRBV10-3
DNA: TGTGCCATCAGTATACTAGCGGGGGGGCGGGAAGAGACCCAGTACTTC
CDR3: CAISILAGGREETQYF

D: -
J: TRBJ2-7
size: -
V: TRBV25-1
DNA: TGTGCCAGCAGTGGGGTGGGGGGGCGGACCTACGAGCAGTACTTC
CDR3: CASSGVGGRTYEQYF

D: -
J: TRBJ1-5
size: few
V: TRBV6-1
DNA: TGTGCCAGCAGTGTCAGGGATGGCAATCAGCCCCAGCATTTT
CDR3: CASSVRDGNQPQHF

D: TRBD1
J: TRBJ2-2
size: many
V: TRBV12-3/TRBV12-4
DNA: TGTGCCAGCAGGCCGGGACAGGTTAACACCGGGGAGCTGTTTTTT
CDR3: CASRPGQVNTGELFF

D: -
J: TRBJ2-2
size: few
V: TRBV7-2
DNA: TGTGCCAGCAGCCCCAGGGCAGGGTCCTACGGGGAGCTGTTTTTT
CDR3: CASSPRAGSYGELFF

D: TRBD1
J: TRBJ2-7
size: -
V: TRBV7-9
DNA: TGTGCCAGCGGACAGGTCCTGCGCTACGAGCAGTACTTC
CDR3: CASGQVLRYEQYF

D: -
J: TRBJ1-2
size: -
V: TRBV7-2
DNA: TGTGCCAGCAGCCTTCCAGAGAACTATGGCTACACCTTC
CDR3: CASSLPENYGYTF

D: TRBD1
J: TRBJ2-1
size: many
V: TRBV5-1
DNA: TGCGCCAGCAGCCGGACAGGGGGCTACAATGAGCAGTTCTTC
CDR3: CASSRTGGYNEQFF

D: -
J: TRBJ2-1
size: -
V: TRBV28
DNA: TGTGCCAGCAGGCACCCATTTAGGGATGAGCAGTTCTTC
CDR3: CASRHPFRDEQFF

D: -
J: TRBJ2-3
size: few
V: TRBV29-1
DNA: TGCAGCGTCCCCCTACCAGATACGCAGTATTTT
CDR3: CSVPLPDTQYF

D: -
J: TRBJ1-4
size: few
V: TRBV24-1
DNA: TGTGCCACCAGTGATCCGCGACGGGAGTCTGAAAAACTGTTTTTT
CDR3: CATSDPRRESEKLFF

D: -
J: TRBJ2-7
size: few
V: TRBV4-3
DNA: TGCGCCAGCAGCCGAGACTTCAGGGTAGACAACTACGAGCAGTACTTC
CDR3: CASSRDFRVDNYEQYF

D: -
J: TRBJ2-7
size: many
V: TRBV5-1
DNA: TGTGCCAGCAGCTTAGACGGAAACGAGCAGTACTTC
CDR3: CASSLDGNEQYF

D: -
J: TRBJ2-3
size: -
V: TRBV9
DNA: TGTGCCAGCAGCGTACGAGGGAGCAAATCAGATACGCAGTATTTT
CDR3: CASSVRGSKSDTQYF

D: -
J: TRBJ2-3
size: few
V: TRBV5-6
DNA: TGTGCCAGCAGCTTGACGGGTGATACAGATACGCAGTATTTT
CDR3: CASSLTGDTDTQYF

D: -
J: TRBJ2-7
size: -
V: TRBV6-1
DNA: TGTGCCAGCAACGGCGGTCAAACCTACGAGCAGTACTTC
CDR3: CASNGGQTYEQYF

D: -
J: TRBJ2-4
size: few
V: TRBV5-1
DNA: TGCGCCAGCAGCGTGGGGGAGGCCAAAAACATTCAGTACTTC
CDR3: CASSVGEAKNIQYF

D: TRBD1
J: TRBJ1-2
size: -
V: TRBV7-9
DNA: TGTGCCAGCAGCGGACAGGGCCTTCCTAACTATGGCTACACCTTC
CDR3: CASSGQGLPNYGYTF

D: TRBD2
J: TRBJ2-7
size: -
V: TRBV5-5
DNA: TGTGCCAGCAGCCTACAGATTACTAGCGGGGGGGCATTCGAGCAGTACTTC
CDR3: CASSLQITSGGAFEQYF

D: -
J: TRBJ2-7
size: many
V: TRBV11-2
DNA: TGTGCCAGCAGCTTAGATGACAGCTACGAGCAGTACTTC
CDR3: CASSLDDSYEQYF

D: -
J: TRBJ1-5
size: -
V: TRBV6-5
DNA: TGTGCCAGCAGTTACTCGGACCGTCAGCCCCAGCATTTT
CDR3: CASSYSDRQPQHF

D: -
J: TRBJ2-2
size: -
V: TRBV5-1
DNA: TGCGCCAGCAGCTTGAACGGGGCCCCGAACACCGGGGAGCTGTTTTTT
CDR3: CASSLNGAPNTGELFF

D: -
J: TRBJ2-5
size: -
V: TRBV4-2
DNA: TGTGCCAGCAGCCAAGAGTTGTTGGGGCAAGAGACCCAGTACTTC
CDR3: CASSQELLGQETQYF

D: TRBD1
J: TRBJ1-2
size: few
V: TRBV6-1
DNA: TGTGCCAGCAGACCAGACAGGGGGCCTGGGGGCTACACCTTC
CDR3: CASRPDRGPGGYTF

D: -
J: TRBJ2-2
size: few
V: TRBV5-1
DNA: TGCGCCAGCAGCTCTGGATTTCGGGGCACCGGGGAGCTGTTTTTT
CDR3: CASSSGFRGTGELFF

D: TRBD2
J: TRBJ2-5
size: -
V: TRBV18
DNA: TGTGCCAGCTCACCACCGCGCGGGAGGGTGAAAGAGACCCAGTACTTC
CDR3: CASSPPRGRVKETQYF

D: TRBD1
J: TRBJ2-5
size: many
V: TRBV12-3/TRBV12-4
DNA: TGTGCCAGCAGTTCAAGACAGGGCCAGACCCAGTACTTC
CDR3: CASSSRQGQTQYF

D: -
J: TRBJ1-6
size: -
V: TRBV7-2
DNA: TGTGCCACAACCCCGGCCGCGCCCTATAATTCACCCCTCCACTTT
CDR3: CATTPAAPYNSPLHF

D: -
J: TRBJ1-1
size: few
V: TRBV2
DNA: TGTGCCAGCAAGGACTTAGGGGGTACTGAAGCTTTCTTT
CDR3: CASKDLGGTEAFF

D: TRBD1
J: TRBJ2-5
size: few
V: TRBV29-1
DNA: TGCAGCGTTACCTGGACAGGCCAACAAGAGACCCAGTACTTC
CDR3: CSVTWTGQQETQYF

D: TRBD1
J: TRBJ2-1
size: -
V: TRBV29-1
DNA: TGCAGCGTTGTGGGCAGGGGGCTTTATGAGCAGTTCTTC
CDR3: CSVVGRGLYEQFF

D: -
J: TRBJ1-6
size: few
V: TRBV2
DNA: TGTGCCAGCAGTAGGGGGGATATACCGAATTCACCCCTCCACTTT
CDR3: CASSRGDIPNSPLHF

D: TRBD2
J: TRBJ2-1
size: -
V: TRBV19
DNA: TGTGCCAGTAGTATGGTCCGGGGGGGTAGTAATGAGCAGTTCTTC
CDR3: CASSMVRGGSNEQFF

D: TRBD1
J: TRBJ2-5
size: -
V: TRBV27
DNA: TGTGCCAGCAGCATAGGGTGGGGACAGGAGACCCAGTACTTC
CDR3: CASSIGWGQETQYF

D: TRBD2
J: TRBJ2-7
size: few
V: TRBV20-1
DNA: TGCAGTGCACGGACTAGCGGTTTAGCCTACGAGCAGTACTTC
CDR3: CSARTSGLAYEQYF

D: -
J: TRBJ2-5
size: many
V: TRBV6-5
DNA: TGTGCCAGCATCCCAAACCGACTTCAAGTTACTCAAGGGGAGACCCAGTACTTC
CDR3: CASIPNRLQVTQGETQYF